This TCR beta chain came from a study of cytomegalovirus exposure and HLA in healthy donors. Findings of the study overall: The authors later linked a missense DCLRE1C variant to TCR beta V- and J-gene trimming. Cytomegalovirus-associated TCR beta chains were listed, numbering some 180.

With respect to this clone: The antigen remains undetermined.

Trimming took 5 bases from V and 8 from J, leaving 13 bases between them. CDR3 length equals 13 residues. Germline V gene data show CDR1 as SGHTA and CDR2 as FQGTGA. 60 Vbeta and 13 Jbeta primers were used in PCR. The table came from immunoSEQ multiplex PCR; TCRdb's copy has only in-frame clones and leaves some out. The repertoire holds roughly 70,000 clones, with more than 60% as singletons. The clonotype comes from a male donor in good health and CMV-seropositive. The V gene is TRBV7-3, the J gene TRBJ2-1; no firm D call. Sequences were obtained from PBMCs. The DNA of the CDR3 is TGTGCCAGCAGCCGCTCTCCCCGGGATGAGCAGTTCTTC. It encodes CASSRSPRDEQFF.